These 20 T cell receptor beta chains were sequenced from one sample in a study of cytomegalovirus exposure and HLA in healthy donors listed by TCRdb under 2017. Library method: the immunoSEQ multiplex PCR assay. For the multiplex PCR, a mixture combining 60 forward primers for TCR Vbeta segments and 13 reverse primers for TCR Jbeta segments was used. What TCRdb holds here is the immuneACCESS table cut down to in-frame rearrangements. Part of the clones is not present; checked against another copy, under half of the missing clones reflect an unresolved V gene, and the others are unexplained. The sample has 65,000 to 85,000 clones on record, around a tenth of them singletons. Of the sample, approximately 23% falls within the top ten clones. The sequencing input was PBMCs. The receptor set was obtained from a man in his sixties in good health and CMV-seropositive.

Only a few counts were recorded for this clone. The V and J genes are TRBV9 and TRBJ2-7; D perhaps matches TRBD2 (6 bases). Germline V gene data show CDR1 as SGDLS and CDR2 as YYNGEE. CDR3 length equals 14 residues. Trimming stripped 4 bases from V and 4 bases from J, with 15 bases between. The CDR3, as DNA: TGTGCCAGCAGCCCGGCGGGATTCGGATACGAGCAGTACTTC. Protein: CASSPAGFGYEQYF.

The table lists this clone with a few counts. The V call is TRBV28, the J call TRBJ1-2; D is ambiguous. The V gene lost 6 bases and the J gene lost 4 bases, with 15 bases spanning the gap. This CDR3 region has 14 residues. Germline CDR1 and CDR2: MDHEN and SYDVKM. This chain's CDR3 is CASSPTLRLYGYTF. The DNA for the CDR3 is TGTGCCAGCAGCCCGACCCTGCGGCTCTATGGCTACACCTTC.

The chain carries TRBV2 and TRBJ1-1; D is perhaps TRBD1 (6 bases). From germline, CDR1 is SNHLY and CDR2 FYNNEI. The CDR3 extends over 14 amino acids. V lost 5 bases, J lost 1 base, and 11 bases lay in between. Here the CDR3 DNA reads TGTGCCAGCAGTAGGGGGGGACGGAACACTGAAGCTTTCTTT. It translates to CASSRGGRNTEAFF.

This clone has more than one count but fewer than ten. V and J are TRBV2 and TRBJ1-5; D call uncertain. Germline V gives CDR1 SNHLY, CDR2 FYNNEI. The V end lost 4 bases, the J end lost 6 bases, and 13 bases lay between the germline ends. This CDR3 region has 14 residues. The CDR3 loop reads CASSGPATGQPQHF. The CDR3 nucleotides read TGTGCCAGCAGTGGCCCAGCCACGGGTCAGCCCCAGCATTTT.

This clone has just a few counts. The J gene is TRBJ2-7, the V gene TRBV15; TRBD1 might be the D (5 bases). Trimming removed 3 bases at V and 3 bases at J, with 12 bases between. Germline CDR1 is LNHNV and CDR2 is YYDKDF (reference sequence). The CDR3 sequence is 14 residues long. DNA of the CDR3: TGTGCCACCAGCAGCCGGCAGGGTAACTACGAGCAGTACGTC. Protein: CATSSRQGNYEQYV.

V usage is TRBV4-1 and J usage is TRBJ1-1, with D hard to call. V was cut by 3 bases and J by 0 bases, with 17 bases left in between. The CDR3 sequence is 17 residues long. CDR1 and CDR2 (germline): MGHRA, YSYEKL. The chain's CDR3 is CASSHPPEGMMNTEAFF. The CDR3 bases are TGCGCCAGCAGCCACCCCCCGGAGGGCATGATGAACACTGAAGCTTTCTTT.

This clone was found a few times. The V call is TRBV5-6, the J call TRBJ2-5; maybe TRBD2 (6 bases). CDR1 and CDR2 (germline): SGHDT, YYEEEE. The CDR3 covers 16 residues. Trimming cost V 1 base and J 2 bases, with 15 bases left between them. The CDR3 spells CASSLYRRLGQETQYF. The CDR3 bases are TGTGCCAGCAGCTTGTACCGCCGACTAGGACAAGAGACCCAGTACTTC.

This chain joins TRBV5-6 and TRBJ1-5; 9 bases line up with TRBD1. This CDR3 has 15 amino acids. CDR1 and CDR2 (germline): SGHDT, YYEEEE. Trimming cost V 0 bases and J 5 bases; bases outside gene matches: 3. The CDR3 nucleotides read TGTGCCAGCAGCTTGGGACAGGGGGTCCATCAGCCCCAGCATTTT. This codes for CASSLGQGVHQPQHF.

The genes are TRBV5-1 and TRBJ2-3; 8 positions match TRBD1. The germline gives CDR1 SGHRS, CDR2 YFSETQ. The CDR3 has 16 residues. V was pared by 0 bases and J by 2 bases, with 5 bases of the junction left unmatched. This CDR3 reads CASSLGGQAITDTQYF. The DNA of the CDR3 is TGCGCCAGCAGCTTGGGGGGACAGGCCATCACAGATACGCAGTATTTT.

The rearrangement joins TRBV30 to TRBJ2-3; 16 bases line up with TRBD2. The V segment lost 1 base and the J segment 3 bases; nucleotides outside the gene matches: 7. The CDR3 consists of 18 residues. The germline V gene encodes CDR1 GTSNPN and CDR2 SVGIG (reference sequence). The chain's CDR3 is CAWSEGLAGGPGTDTQYF. CDR3 sequence (DNA): TGTGCCTGGAGTGAGGGACTAGCGGGGGGGCCGGGGACAGATACGCAGTATTTT.

There are a few counts of this clone. The CDR3 protein is CASSDSGNYGYTF. CDR3 nucleotides: TGTGCCAGCAGTGATTCGGGGAACTATGGCTACACCTTC. V is TRBV2 and J is TRBJ1-2; the D is unclear. The CDR3 extends over 13 amino acids. Germline V gene data show CDR1 as SNHLY and CDR2 as FYNNEI. V lost 3 bases, J lost 2 bases, and 7 bases lay in between.

The chain recombines TRBV5-1 with TRBJ2-2; TRBD2 agrees at 10 bases. J was trimmed by 0 bases and V by 5 bases; bases with no gene match: 7. Germline V CDR1 and CDR2: SGHRS, YFSETQ. The CDR3 is 17 residues long. The CDR3 DNA reads TGCGCCAGCAGATTGAATAGCGGGGGGCCGAACACCGGGGAGCTGTTTTTT. Protein product: CASRLNSGGPNTGELFF.

The chain links TRBV18 to TRBJ2-7, with D possibly TRBD2 on 5 matching bases. The CDR3 loop spans 12 amino acids. The V end was cut by 3 bases, the J end by 3 bases, with 6 bases between. CDR1 is KGHSH, CDR2 LQKENI, per germline. The CDR3 is CASSPRGYEQYF. DNA of the CDR3: TGTGCCAGCTCACCCCGGGGCTACGAGCAGTACTTC.

This chain uses TRBV27 with TRBJ1-2; D gene uncertain. The CDR3 length is 14 residues. CDR1 and CDR2 (germline): MNHEY, SMNVEV (reference sequence). V shed 0 bases and J shed 7 bases, with 12 bases lying between them. The CDR3 reads CASSLSFPFGGYTF. The CDR3 coding sequence is TGTGCCAGCAGTTTATCGTTTCCTTTCGGTGGCTACACCTTC.

This rearrangement joins TRBV6-1 to TRBJ2-3; 9 positions match TRBD1. Germline CDR1 and CDR2: MNHNS and SASEGT. This CDR3 has 15 amino acids. Trimming removed 4 bases from V and 4 bases from J; junction bases left unmatched: 6. The CDR3 protein is CASSARQGVADTQYF. In nucleotides, the CDR3 is TGTGCCAGCAGTGCAAGACAGGGGGTCGCAGATACGCAGTATTTT.

This chain uses TRBV2 with TRBJ2-3; 12 bases agree with TRBD1. CDR3 length: 19 amino acids. CDR1 and CDR2 from the germline V gene are SNHLY and FYNNEI. Trimming cost V 6 bases and J 5 bases; bases outside gene matches: 18. The CDR3 DNA follows: TGTGCCAGCAGCGCGGGACAGGGGGCGAATATGGGAAAGGGAGATACGCAGTATTTT. Its translation is CASSAGQGANMGKGDTQYF.

DNA for the CDR3: TGTGCCAGTAGTATAGACACTTATACGCAGTATTTT. Its translation is CASSIDTYTQYF. The rearrangement joins TRBV19 to TRBJ2-3; D not resolved. V was shortened by 0 bases and J by 7 bases, with 5 bases between the two germline ends. The CDR3 loop spans 12 amino acids. Germline V gives CDR1 LNHDA, CDR2 SQIVND (reference sequence).

This clone was observed a few times. The gene calls are TRBV19 and TRBJ2-1; TRBD2 agrees at 11 bases. With V trimmed by 0 bases and J by 13 bases, 11 bases remained unmatched. The CDR3 is 16 amino acids. The germline V gene encodes CDR1 LNHDA and CDR2 SQIVND (reference sequence). For the CDR3, the DNA is TGTGCCAGTAGTATAGATTCTAGCGGGGGGTACATAATCCAGTTCTTC. This sequence encodes CASSIDSSGGYIIQFF.

This clone was recorded a few times. The V gene is TRBV4-1, the J gene TRBJ2-5; TRBD2 is a possible D gene (6 bases). The germline CDR1 and CDR2 sequences are MGHRA and YSYEKL. V was clipped by 6 bases and J by 1 base, with 9 bases between them. The CDR3 length is 13 residues. This CDR3 is CASRERAQETQYF. The DNA for the CDR3 is TGCGCCAGCAGAGAGCGGGCCCAAGAGACCCAGTACTTC.

This chain connects TRBV30 to TRBJ2-7; D is possibly TRBD2 (6 bases). This CDR3 is 15 amino acids long. Deletions cut 7 bases from V and 1 base from J, with 20 bases between. The germline V gene encodes CDR1 GTSNPN and CDR2 SVGIG (reference sequence). Here the CDR3 reads CASRTGALASYEQYF. In DNA form, the CDR3 reads TGTGCCTCCCGAACGGGAGCCCTTGCATCCTACGAGCAGTACTTC.